This T cell receptor (beta chain) appears in the sequencing data of a study of blood T cell repertoires in COVID-19. Study-wide background: The cDNA or gDNA used as material had been derived from T cells, B-cell-depleted T cells, or PBMCs.

Produced via immunoSEQ multiplex PCR; TCRdb's table is partial and in-frame only. The profile shows some 200,000 clones, 80% to 85% of them singletons. V was trimmed by 0 bases and J by 0 bases, leaving 12 bases between them. The CDR3 is 17 residues long. Germline lookup yields CDR1 LNHNV and CDR2 YYDKDF (reference sequence). The source of this sequence is a woman aged 55-75 years with acute or convalescent COVID-19. The V and J genes are TRBV15 and TRBJ1-3; the D gene is possibly TRBD1 (5 bases). Specimen: peripheral blood. CDR3 bases: TGTGCCACCAGCAGAGAAGGGGCACAACTCTCTGGAAACACCATATATTTT. This sequence encodes CATSREGAQLSGNTIYF.